The source of this T cell receptor beta chain is a study of cytotoxic CD8 clonotypes in ibrutinib-treated CLL. Study observations and caveats: Elevated clonality accompanied ibrutinib response, with a return toward baseline values at progression. At baseline, clonality was higher than in age-matched healthy donors and correlated with CD8+ counts.

Sequencing sought depths of 1 in 200,000 to 1 in 1 million T cells. Clones were read by immunoSEQ multiplex PCR, and TCRdb kept only the in-frame ones, dropping some. The sample shows approximately 22,000 clones, 70% to 80% of them seen only once. With 2 bases removed from V and 3 bases from J, the gap between germline ends came to 23 bases. Germline V gene data show CDR1 as SGHTA and CDR2 as FQGNSA. The CDR3 length is 19 residues. To note about this clone: As yet, its antigen is unknown.

Sequencing was performed on PBMCs, taken before ibrutinib treatment. The V gene is TRBV7-2, the J gene TRBJ2-1; a possible D gene is TRBD1 (6 bases). The sequence derives from a human donor with chronic lymphocytic leukemia. In DNA, the CDR3 is TGTGCCAGCAGCTTATTCGTTCTCATAGAGGACAGTCTCTACAATGAGCAGTTCTTC. Encoded protein: CASSLFVLIEDSLYNEQFF.